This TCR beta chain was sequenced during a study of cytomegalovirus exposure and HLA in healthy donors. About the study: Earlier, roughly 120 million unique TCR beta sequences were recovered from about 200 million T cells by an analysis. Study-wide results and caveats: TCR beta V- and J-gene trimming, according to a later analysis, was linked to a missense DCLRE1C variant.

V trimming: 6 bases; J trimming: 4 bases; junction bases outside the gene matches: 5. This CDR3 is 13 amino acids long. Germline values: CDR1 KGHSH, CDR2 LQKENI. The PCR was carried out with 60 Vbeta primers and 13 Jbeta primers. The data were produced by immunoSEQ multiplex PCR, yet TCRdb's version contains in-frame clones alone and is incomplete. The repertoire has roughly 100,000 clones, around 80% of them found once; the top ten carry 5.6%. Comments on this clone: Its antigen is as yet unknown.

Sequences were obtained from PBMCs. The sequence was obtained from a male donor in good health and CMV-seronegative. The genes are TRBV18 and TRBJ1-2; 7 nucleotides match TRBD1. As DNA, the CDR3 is TGTGCCAGCTCCACGACAGGGACCTATGGCTACACCTTC. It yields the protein CASSTTGTYGYTF.